The next 27 T cell receptor beta chains were all read from a single sample in a study of T cell responses to AZD1222 COVID-19 vaccine. Using immunoSEQ multiplex PCR, the repertoire was profiled, and TCRdb retains in-frame clones only, with some absent. The table lists 90,000 to 150,000 clones, more than 85% of them singletons. Sequencing used peripheral blood, obtained 28 days after the second AZD1222 dose. The receptors were gathered from an adult who received the AZD1222 COVID-19 vaccine.

The chain employs TRBV18 and TRBJ1-4, with 8 bases lining up with TRBD1. This CDR3 has 16 residues. CDR1 is KGHSH, CDR2 LQKENI, per germline. The V and J ends lost 0 bases and 4 bases, in that order; junction bases with no gene match: 4. CDR3 DNA sequence: TGTGCCAGCTCACCACCGGGGACAGGACTTAATGAAAAACTGTTTTTT. This encodes CASSPPGTGLNEKLFF.

V is TRBV5-4 and J is TRBJ2-1; 9 bases align to TRBD2. CDR1 SGHNT and CDR2 YYREEE come from the germline V gene (reference sequence). V shed 3 bases and J 9 bases; nucleotides not matched to a gene: 10. The CDR3 has 15 amino acids. The CDR3 here is CASSSKGRGGSEQFF. CDR3 nucleotide sequence: TGTGCCAGCAGCTCGAAGGGGCGGGGGGGTAGTGAGCAGTTCTTC. The whole variable domain, filled in from reference TRBV5-4 and TRBJ2-1, reads ETGVTQSPTHLIKTRGQQVTLRCSSQSGHNTVSWYQQALGQGPQFIFQYYREEENGRGNFPPRFSGLQFPNYSSELNVNALELDDSALYLCASSSKGRGGSEQFFGPGTRLTVL.

This sequence joins TRBV19 and TRBJ1-4, with no clear D. Trimming took off 7 bases at V and 8 bases at J, with 8 bases between the two ends. This CDR3 is 11 amino acids long. CDR1 and CDR2 (germline): LNHDA, SQIVND (reference sequence). CDR3 residues: CASMLGEKLFF. The DNA of the CDR3 is TGTGCCAGTATGTTGGGAGAAAAACTGTTTTTT.

The chain carries TRBV6-2 or TRBV6-3 and TRBJ2-3; TRBD2 agrees at 11 bases. Per the germline V gene, CDR1 is MNHEY and CDR2 is SVGEGT. This CDR3 has 17 residues. Germline trimming cut 4 bases from V and 1 base from J; bases unmatched to any gene: 7. The CDR3 sequence is CASSSQLAGARTDTQYF. DNA of the CDR3: TGTGCCAGCAGTTCACAACTAGCGGGGGCACGCACAGATACGCAGTATTTT.

The V call is TRBV2, the J call TRBJ2-2; 9 bases match TRBD1. V was pared by 7 bases and J by 4 bases, with 7 bases of the junction left unmatched. Per the germline V gene, CDR1 is SNHLY and CDR2 is FYNNEI. The length of the CDR3 is 15 residues. This chain's CDR3 is CASTRDRAGTGELFF. The CDR3 DNA reads as TGTGCCAGCACAAGGGACAGGGCGGGCACCGGGGAGCTGTTTTTT.

This clone has just one count. This rearrangement joins TRBV3-1 (or the pseudogene TRBV3-2) to TRBJ2-2; 9 nucleotides line up with TRBD2. V dropped 3 bases and J dropped 2; count of bases not matched to a gene: 4. CDR1 is LGHDT and CDR2 is YNNKEL in the germline V gene (reference sequence). The CDR3 spans 16 residues. CDR3 protein: CASSHSAGGNTGELFF. CDR3 DNA: TGTGCCAGCAGCCATTCAGCGGGGGGAAACACCGGGGAGCTGTTTTTT.

This chain connects TRBV5-1 to TRBJ1-1, with D unclear. This CDR3 contains 13 residues. Germline lookup yields CDR1 SGHRS and CDR2 YFSETQ. Trimming left V 4 bases short and J 2 bases short, with 9 bases between. This chain's CDR3 is CASSPRPNTEAFF. CDR3 in DNA: TGCGCCAGCAGCCCCCGCCCAAACACTGAAGCTTTCTTT.

The CDR3 is CASSLDGVGTGNTIYF. In DNA form, the CDR3 reads TGCGCCAGCAGCTTGGACGGGGTAGGGACTGGAAACACCATATATTTT. The V and J genes are TRBV5-1 and TRBJ1-3; D ambiguous. CDR1 and CDR2 (germline): SGHRS, YFSETQ. V was clipped by 0 bases and J by 2 bases, with 12 bases between them. This CDR3 spans 16 amino acids.

The V gene is TRBV27, the J gene TRBJ2-7, with no clear D. This CDR3 contains 15 residues. Trimming shortened V by 6 bases and J by 0 bases, and 15 bases separated the two germline ends. Germline V gene lookup returns CDR1 MNHEY and CDR2 SMNVEV (reference sequence). The CDR3, as DNA: TGTGCCAGCAGGCCCGGGTACGGAGTCTCCTACGAGCAGTACTTC. This gives the protein CASRPGYGVSYEQYF.

Concerning this clone: It may be a read error: a sequence one base away is much more abundant. The chain is built from TRBV2 and TRBJ2-1; D is uncertain. Trimming left V 2 bases short and J 5 bases short, with 1 base between. The CDR3 loop spans 11 amino acids. The germline CDR1 and CDR2 sequences are SNHLY and FYNNEI. This chain's CDR3 is CASSENNEQFF. In DNA form, the CDR3 reads TGTGCCAGCAGTGAAAACAATGAGCAGTTCTTC.

V gene TRBV28 combines with J gene TRBJ1-3; tentatively, D is TRBD1 (5 bases). Germline CDR1 MDHEN, CDR2 SYDVKM. CDR3 length equals 17 residues. V lost 2 bases and J lost 0, with 14 bases in between. CDR3 nucleotides: TGTGCCAGCAGTTTAAGCGGGGCAGGGTTCTCTGGAAACACCATATATTTT. Protein product: CASSLSGAGFSGNTIYF.

The genes are TRBV25-1 and TRBJ2-5; 11 positions agree with TRBD2. Germline values: CDR1 MGHDK, CDR2 SYGVNS. CDR3 length: 16 amino acids. The trim removed 3 bases at V and 2 bases at J, leaving 5 bases unmatched. CDR3 sequence: CASSEPSGGLQETQYF. DNA for the CDR3: TGTGCCAGCAGTGAGCCTAGCGGGGGGTTACAAGAGACCCAGTACTTC.

The chain joins TRBV28 to TRBJ1-3; 10 nucleotides align to TRBD1. Germline loops: CDR1 MDHEN, CDR2 SYDVKM. V was pared by 6 bases and J by 6 bases, with 14 bases of the junction left unmatched. This CDR3 comprises 17 residues. This CDR3 is CASRAPLRDRGQNTIYF. The CDR3 DNA reads TGTGCCAGCAGGGCACCTCTACGGGACAGGGGTCAAAACACCATATATTTT.

The CDR3 nucleotides are TGTGCCAGCAGCGCCACAGGGTCTCACGAGCAGTACTTC. Encoded protein: CASSATGSHEQYF. This chain joins TRBV5-6 and TRBJ2-7, with TRBD1 as a possible D gene (6 bases). The length of the CDR3 is 13 residues. V was pared by 4 bases and J by 5 bases, with 13 bases between. Germline lookup yields CDR1 SGHDT and CDR2 YYEEEE.

The chain links TRBV10-1 to TRBJ1-1; the D gene is possibly TRBD1 (5 bases). This CDR3 is 13 amino acids long. In germline, CDR1 is WNHNN, CDR2 SYGVQD (reference sequence). The V end was cut by 3 bases, the J end by 4 bases, with 9 bases between. The CDR3 region is CASSDQGLTEAFF. The CDR3 bases are TGCGCCAGCAGTGACCAGGGACTCACTGAAGCTTTCTTT.

The chain joins TRBV27 to TRBJ1-6; TRBD1 aligns across 7 bases. The germline CDR1 and CDR2 sequences are MNHEY and SMNVEV (reference sequence). The CDR3 spans 16 residues. Trimming removed 3 bases from V and 4 bases from J; junction bases left unmatched: 6. The CDR3 sequence: CASSFLPGQYNSPLHF. CDR3 nucleotide sequence: TGTGCCAGCAGTTTCCTACCGGGACAGTATAATTCACCCCTCCACTTT.

V and J are TRBV4-3 and TRBJ2-7; no definite D call. Per germline, CDR1 LGHNA and CDR2 YSLEER. The CDR3 is 13 amino acids. Trimming stripped 1 base from V and 6 bases from J, with 10 bases between. CDR3 DNA: TGCGCCAGCAGCCAAGGTTCCCACGTCGAGCAGTACTTC. Its translation: CASSQGSHVEQYF.

This clone is categorized as medium-sized. The chain recombines TRBV14 with TRBJ2-7, with D perhaps matching TRBD1 (6 bases). This CDR3 spans 15 amino acids. Germline CDR1 is SGHDN and CDR2 is FVKESK. The V end was cut by 0 bases, the J end by 3 bases, with 12 bases between. DNA of the CDR3: TGTGCCAGCAGCCAAGAGACAGGATCGGTCTACGAGCAGTACTTC. As protein: CASSQETGSVYEQYF.

The rearrangement joins TRBV7-9 to TRBJ2-1; perhaps TRBD1 as D (6 bases). Trimming shortened V by 1 base and J by 10 bases, and 11 bases separated the two germline ends. CDR3 length: 13 amino acids. Germline CDR1 SEHNR, CDR2 FQNEAQ (reference sequence). The CDR3, as DNA: TGTGCCAGCAGCTTAGTTGCAGGGGACGAGCAGTTCTTC. Its translation is CASSLVAGDEQFF. Full variable domain (missing parts from reference TRBV7-9 and TRBJ2-1): DTGVSQNPRHKITKRGQNVTFRCDPISEHNRLYWYRQTLGQGPEFLTYFQNEAQLEKSRLLSDRFSAERPKGSFSTLEIQRTEQGDSAMYLCASSLVAGDEQFFGPGTRLTVL.

The chain couples TRBV12-3 or TRBV12-4 to TRBJ1-2, with TRBD1 matching over 7 bases. V shed 5 bases, J shed 2 bases, and the junction held 2 bases outside the gene matches. The length of the CDR3 is 13 residues. In DNA, the CDR3 is TGTGCCAGCAGTACAGGGGTCAACTATGGCTACACCTTC. Translated, it gives CASSTGVNYGYTF.

The gene calls are TRBV15 and TRBJ2-2; D may correspond to TRBD1 or TRBD2 (6 bases each). The germline gives CDR1 LNHNV, CDR2 YYDKDF (reference sequence). This CDR3 spans 17 amino acids. V shed 1 base and J shed 2 bases, with 14 bases lying between them. Written as DNA, the CDR3 is TGTGCCACCAGCAGAGGGGGGGCGCGTGGAAACACCGGGGAGCTGTTTTTT. Translated: CATSRGGARGNTGELFF.

This chain joins TRBV29-1 and TRBJ1-5; no clear D. V was cut by 4 bases and J by 8 bases, with 12 bases left in between. The length of the CDR3 is 12 residues. The germline V gene has CDR1 SQVTM and CDR2 ANQGSEA. CDR3 in amino acids: CSVGGGGEPQHF. The CDR3 bases are TGCAGCGTTGGGGGTGGTGGGGAGCCCCAGCATTTT.

V usage is TRBV2 and J usage is TRBJ1-2, with 9 bases fitting TRBD1. The germline CDR1 and CDR2 sequences are SNHLY and FYNNEI. J was trimmed by 1 base and V by 3 bases; bases with no gene match: 3. The CDR3 has 15 residues. The CDR3, as DNA: TGTGCCAGCAGTGATCCGGGACAGGGTAACTATGGCTACACCTTC. This codes for CASSDPGQGNYGYTF.

This chain links TRBV15 with TRBJ1-4; D gene ambiguous. CDR1 and CDR2 from the germline V gene are LNHNV and YYDKDF (reference sequence). CDR3 length equals 15 residues. V was clipped by 0 bases and J by 0 bases, with 5 bases between them. The CDR3 reads CATSRESTTNEKLFF. CDR3 DNA sequence: TGTGCCACCAGCAGAGAAAGTACAACTAATGAAAAACTGTTTTTT.

This clone was found a few times. V is TRBV5-1 and J is TRBJ1-6; no clear D. CDR1 and CDR2 from the germline V gene are SGHRS and YFSETQ. Between the trimmed V and J ends, which lost 6 bases and 2 bases, there was a span of 12 bases. CDR3 length: 15 amino acids. The CDR3 sequence: CASTLMGPYNSPLHF. DNA for the CDR3: TGCGCCAGCACTCTGATGGGCCCCTATAATTCACCCCTCCACTTT.

This chain uses TRBV5-1 with TRBJ1-1; no clear D gene. The germline V gene has CDR1 SGHRS and CDR2 YFSETQ. V lost 4 bases and J lost 1, with 11 bases in between. The CDR3 has 14 amino acids. CDR3 protein: CASSPAWGNTEAFF. The CDR3 DNA follows: TGCGCCAGCAGCCCGGCTTGGGGGAACACTGAAGCTTTCTTT.

This rearrangement joins TRBV12-5 to TRBJ2-7; the D gene is possibly TRBD2 (5 bases). Trimming took off 0 bases at V and 7 bases at J, with 7 bases between the two ends. The CDR3 runs to 12 residues. Germline lookup yields CDR1 LGHNT and CDR2 FRNRAP. The CDR3 DNA follows: TGTGCTAGTGGTTTGGTGCCGGGGGAGCAGTACTTC. Its translation is CASGLVPGEQYF. The variable domain in full, completed from reference TRBV12-5 and TRBJ2-7, reads DARVTQTPRHKVTEMGQEVTMRCQPILGHNTVFWYRQTMMQGLELLAYFRNRAPLDDSGMPKDRFSAEMPDATLATLKIQPSEPRDSAVYFCASGLVPGEQYFGPGTRLTVT.